This TCR beta chain originates from a study of spatial heterogeneity in lung cancer. About the study: The donors, fewer than 95 patients with untreated early-stage non-small cell lung cancer, provided the samples. Where available, sequencing covered follow-up PBMC samples, taken at a median of about 2 years after resection. General study findings and limits: Blood carried ubiquitous expanded tumor TCRs more at resection than follow-up.

Time point given: blood at routine non-recurrence follow-up after resection. Tumor, nontumor lung or frozen PBMC supplied whole RNA that was sequenced unsorted. This clonotype was found a few times. Its antigen is unknown. Germline CDR1 and CDR2: MDHEN and SYDVKM. Trimming removed 3 bases from V and 0 bases from J, with 12 bases in between. The CDR3 has 15 amino acids. TCRdb reprocessed the 5' RACE reads via MiXCR and lists one record per CDR3 protein. The sample consists of about 120,000 distinct CDR3 sequences, 10% to 15% of them appearing once. The sample here was PBMCs, taken at follow-up. This clonotype was sampled from a male donor with early-stage non-small cell lung cancer. This chain links TRBV28 with TRBJ2-7, with a possible D match to TRBD1 (6 bases). CDR3 amino acids: CASSFYRASSYEQYF. The DNA of the CDR3 is TGTGCCAGCAGTTTCTACAGGGCCTCCTCCTACGAGCAGTACTTC.